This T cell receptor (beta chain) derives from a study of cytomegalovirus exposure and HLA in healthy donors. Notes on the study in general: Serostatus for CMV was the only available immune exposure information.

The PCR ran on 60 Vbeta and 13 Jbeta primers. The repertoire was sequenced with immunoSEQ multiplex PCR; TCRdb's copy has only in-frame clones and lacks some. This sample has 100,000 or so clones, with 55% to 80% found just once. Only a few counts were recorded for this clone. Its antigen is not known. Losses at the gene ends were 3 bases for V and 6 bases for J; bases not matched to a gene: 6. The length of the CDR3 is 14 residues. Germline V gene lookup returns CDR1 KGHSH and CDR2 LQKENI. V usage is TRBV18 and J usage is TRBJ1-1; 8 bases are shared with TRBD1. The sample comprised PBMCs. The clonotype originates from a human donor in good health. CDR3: CASSPQGARSEAFF. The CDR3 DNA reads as TGTGCCAGCTCACCTCAGGGGGCCCGCTCTGAAGCTTTCTTT.